The 30 T cell receptor beta chains given below trace back to one sample, sequenced in a study of T cell responses to AZD1222 COVID-19 vaccine. Some clones are missing from TCRdb's copy, which holds only in-frame ones; the method was immunoSEQ multiplex PCR. The sample comprises roughly 180,000 clones, about 90% of which are singletons, and around 1.8% rests with the top ten. Specimen: peripheral blood, collected on day 0 of AZD1222 vaccination. Source of these receptors: an adult in good health.

This clone has only one observation. The V and J genes are TRBV4-3 and TRBJ1-1, with D possibly being TRBD1 (5 bases). V was shortened by 4 bases and J by 2 bases, with 8 bases between the two germline ends. CDR1 is LGHNA, CDR2 YSLEER, per germline. The CDR3 runs to 13 residues. Written as DNA, the CDR3 is TGCGCCAGCAGCCCGACAGAAAACACTGAAGCTTTCTTT. It translates to CASSPTENTEAFF.

The gene calls are TRBV7-9 and TRBJ2-2; 7 bases fit TRBD2. CDR1 is SEHNR and CDR2 is FQNEAQ in the germline V gene (reference sequence). The CDR3 consists of 17 residues. Losses at the gene ends were 4 bases for V and 4 bases for J; bases not matched to a gene: 12. CDR3 amino acids: CASSSSMAGVGTGELFF. CDR3 nucleotides: TGTGCCAGCAGCTCTTCGATGGCGGGAGTGGGCACCGGGGAGCTGTTTTTT.

The chain joins TRBV3-1 (or the pseudogene TRBV3-2) to TRBJ1-2; D is unclear. CDR1 is LGHDT and CDR2 is YNNKEL in the germline V gene (reference sequence). Trimming cost V 0 bases and J 3 bases, with 14 bases left between them. The CDR3 is made up of 16 amino acids. As DNA, the CDR3 is TGTGCCAGCAGCCAAGAAGTTGGCAGCGTTTACTATGGCTACACCTTC. It codes for CASSQEVGSVYYGYTF.

This chain connects TRBV21-1 to TRBJ2-7. TRBV21-1 is tagged as a pseudogene. The CDR3 runs to 15 residues. The CDR3 DNA sequence: TGTGCCAGCAGCAAAGGTTGGCAAGGACCCTACGAGCAGTACTTC. Amino acid sequence: CASSKGWQGPYEQYF.

J is TRBJ1-2 and V is TRBV28; D gene ambiguous. Germline CDR1 MDHEN, CDR2 SYDVKM. The V end lost 4 bases, the J end lost 8 bases, and 14 bases lay between the germline ends. There are 13 residues in the CDR3. CDR3 sequence: CASSSPTNTGYTF. The CDR3 region has the DNA TGTGCCAGCAGTTCTCCGACAAATACGGGCTACACCTTC.

The chain uses TRBV28 and TRBJ2-2, with 8 bases identical to TRBD1. This CDR3 has 16 residues. CDR1 and CDR2 from the germline V gene are MDHEN and SYDVKM. V gave up 2 bases and J gave up 7 bases; unmatched junction bases: 9. The CDR3 nucleotides read TGTGCCAGCAGTTTAGGCACAGGGGGGATTAACGGGGAGCTGTTTTTT. Its protein product is CASSLGTGGINGELFF.

This chain joins TRBV28 and TRBJ1-1; D unclear. The CDR3 has 13 amino acids. V was clipped by 7 bases and J by 4 bases, with 13 bases between them. Germline CDR1 is MDHEN and CDR2 is SYDVKM. As DNA, the CDR3 is TGTGCCAGCACTTTTAGGGAATCCACTGAAGCTTTCTTT. Translating it yields CASTFRESTEAFF.

This clone was seen only once. The chain recombines TRBV7-3 with TRBJ2-1; D possibly corresponds to TRBD2 (6 bases). V lost 4 bases to trimming and J lost 4 bases, with 14 bases between them. The CDR3 extends over 15 amino acids. Germline assignment: CDR1 SGHTA and CDR2 FQGTGA. CDR3 residues: CASSSSVLGYNEQFF. The CDR3 bases are TGTGCCAGCAGCTCTAGCGTCTTGGGATACAATGAGCAGTTCTTC.

V gene TRBV15 combines with J gene TRBJ1-3; tentative D call: TRBD1 (5 bases). Between the trimmed V and J ends, which lost 5 bases and 2 bases, there was a span of 16 bases. From germline, CDR1 is LNHNV and CDR2 YYDKDF (reference sequence). The CDR3 is 16 amino acids. The CDR3 DNA reads as TGTGCCACCAGCGGGGAAACAACGGGGGCTGGAAACACCATATATTTT. This translates into CATSGETTGAGNTIYF.

The chain recombines TRBV2 with TRBJ2-3; no reliable D call. V was cut by 1 base and J by 6 bases, with 11 bases left in between. The CDR3 has 14 residues. CDR1 is SNHLY, CDR2 FYNNEI, per germline. CDR3 nucleotide sequence: TGTGCCAGCAGTGAAGTGCTTCTGGTGGATACGCAGTATTTT. Translation gives CASSEVLLVDTQYF.

The chain recombines TRBV13 with TRBJ2-5, with 13 bases lining up with TRBD2. J was trimmed by 4 bases and V by 5 bases; bases with no gene match: 7. CDR1 is PRHDT and CDR2 is FYEKMQ in the germline V gene (reference sequence). This CDR3 has 16 residues. This CDR3 reads CASSLRTSGSLETQYF. The CDR3 DNA reads TGTGCCAGCAGCCTCAGGACTAGCGGGAGTCTAGAGACCCAGTACTTC.

J is TRBJ1-1 and V is TRBV27; D unclear. The CDR3 spans 14 residues. V gave up 6 bases and J gave up 2 bases, with 13 bases separating them. The V gene's germline CDR1 is MNHEY and CDR2 SMNVEV (reference sequence). CDR3 DNA: TGTGCCAGCAGCCCCTCCTTATATAACACTGAAGCTTTCTTT. It yields the protein CASSPSLYNTEAFF.

The J gene is TRBJ1-5, the V gene TRBV2; D uncertain. The CDR3 has 13 amino acids. V dropped 4 bases and J dropped 6 bases, with 10 bases sitting between them. In germline, CDR1 is SNHLY, CDR2 FYNNEI. CDR3 DNA sequence: TGTGCCAGCAGTGGACGGTCTTCTCAGCCCCAGCATTTT. Translating it yields CASSGRSSQPQHF.

The genes are TRBV9 and TRBJ1-3; D is possibly TRBD1 (6 bases). In germline, CDR1 is SGDLS, CDR2 YYNGEE. Trimming cost V 2 bases and J 0 bases, with 9 bases left between them. The CDR3 contains 15 residues. This CDR3 is CASSVRQDSGNTIYF. In nucleotides, the CDR3 is TGTGCCAGCAGCGTCCGACAGGACTCTGGAAACACCATATATTTT.

V gene TRBV6-5 combines with J gene TRBJ1-1; a weak D match, TRBD1 (5 bases). With 6 bases removed from V and 4 bases from J, the gap between germline ends came to 12 bases. This CDR3 has 13 amino acids. In germline, CDR1 is MNHEY, CDR2 SVGAGI. This CDR3 is CASRGTASTEAFF. The CDR3 region has the DNA TGTGCCAGCAGGGGGACCGCCTCCACTGAAGCTTTCTTT.

V usage is TRBV6-5 and J usage is TRBJ2-3; 11 bases align to TRBD2. The junction had 6 bases not matched to a gene; V was cut back by 6 bases and J by 4 bases. This CDR3 comprises 15 residues. Germline V CDR1 and CDR2: MNHEY, SVGAGI. CDR3 sequence (DNA): TGTGCCAGCAGCCCGACTAGCGGGGCTGCAGATACGCAGTATTTT. Amino acid sequence: CASSPTSGAADTQYF.

This chain links TRBV18 with TRBJ1-1; D unclear. V dropped 4 bases and J dropped 0 bases, with 9 bases sitting between them. Germline-derived CDR1 and CDR2 are KGHSH and LQKENI. This CDR3 region has 14 residues. The CDR3 nucleotides are TGTGCCAGCTCACAGCTGGGGATGAACACTGAAGCTTTCTTT. Translating it yields CASSQLGMNTEAFF. Based on the CDR3 plus reference TRBV18 and TRBJ1-1, the full variable domain is NAGVMQNPRHLVRRRGQEARLRCSPMKGHSHVYWYRQLPEEGLKFMVYLQKENIIDESGMPKERFSAEFPKEGPSILRIQQVVRGDSAAYFCASSQLGMNTEAFFGQGTRLTVV.

The count of this clone is one. This sequence joins TRBV6-2 or TRBV6-3 and TRBJ2-1; 7 positions agree with TRBD2. The CDR3 is 14 residues long. Germline V gene lookup returns CDR1 MNHEY and CDR2 SVGEGT. V lost 6 bases to trimming and J lost 10 bases; unmatched junction nucleotides: 12. The DNA of the CDR3 is TGTGCCAGCAGCCGAGCGGGAAAGCCGCCCGAGCAGTTCTTC. Translation: CASSRAGKPPEQFF.

This sequence joins TRBV5-6 and TRBJ1-1; 10 bases are shared with TRBD1. Per the germline V gene, CDR1 is SGHDT and CDR2 is YYEEEE. The trim removed 2 bases at V and 4 bases at J, leaving 5 bases unmatched. CDR3 length: 15 amino acids. CDR3 nucleotides: TGTGCCAGCAGCTTTAAGGGACAGGGGTCCACTGAAGCTTTCTTT. This codes for CASSFKGQGSTEAFF. Using reference TRBV5-6 and TRBJ1-1 for the parts outside the CDR3, the full variable domain is DAGVTQSPTHLIKTRGQQVTLRCSPKSGHDTVSWYQQALGQGPQFIFQYYEEEERQRGNFPDRFSGHQFPNYSSELNVNALLLGDSALYLCASSFKGQGSTEAFFGQGTRLTVV.

The genes are TRBV6-4 and TRBJ1-5; 10 bases are shared with TRBD1. This CDR3 has 13 residues. The V segment lost 6 bases and the J segment 7 bases; nucleotides outside the gene matches: 3. CDR1 and CDR2 (germline): MRHNA, SNTAGT. CDR3 DNA sequence: TGTGCCAGCAGCTTGGACAGGGGGCAGCCCCAGCATTTT. Translated, it gives CASSLDRGQPQHF.

This sequence joins TRBV4-1 and TRBJ1-1; D remains ambiguous. The V gene's germline CDR1 is MGHRA and CDR2 YSYEKL. This CDR3 has 11 amino acids. V was clipped by 5 bases and J by 2 bases, with 3 bases between them. The DNA for the CDR3 is TGCGCCAGCAGCACTAACACTGAAGCTTTCTTT. This codes for CASSTNTEAFF.

This chain uses TRBV20-1 with TRBJ2-2; D gene unclear. From germline, CDR1 is DFQATT and CDR2 SNEGSKA (reference sequence). V lost 3 bases and J lost 6, with 20 bases in between. The CDR3 is 16 amino acids. CDR3 nucleotides: TGCAGTGCTAGTACCTCCGAACCCCGCGGCGCCGGGGAGCTGTTTTTT. Amino acid sequence: CSASTSEPRGAGELFF.

The chain joins TRBV5-6 to TRBJ1-2; D not resolved. V was trimmed by 4 bases and J by 2 bases, leaving 9 bases between them. In germline, CDR1 is SGHDT, CDR2 YYEEEE. This CDR3 is 13 amino acids long. This CDR3 is CASSPTSNYGYTF. In nucleotides, the CDR3 is TGTGCCAGCAGCCCTACCAGCAACTATGGCTACACCTTC.

This sequence joins TRBV27 and TRBJ2-5; D tentatively fits TRBD1 or TRBD2 (7 bases each). V was clipped by 6 bases and J by 5 bases, with 16 bases between them. Germline values: CDR1 MNHEY, CDR2 SMNVEV (reference sequence). CDR3 length: 14 residues. The CDR3 loop reads CASRWGRGGETQYF. CDR3 sequence (DNA): TGTGCCAGCAGATGGGGCAGGGGGGGGGAGACCCAGTACTTC.

Note on this clone: One end of the junction is discordant with germline, which a read error may explain. The chain carries TRBV7-7 and TRBJ2-7, with a weak D call TRBD2 (5 bases). This CDR3 spans 13 amino acids. Germline V gene lookup returns CDR1 SSHAT and CDR2 FNYEAQ (reference sequence). The CDR3 bases are TGTGCTAGCAGTATTCACCCCGGGAACGAGCAGTACTTC. This translates into CASSIHPGNEQYF.

This clone came up a few times. The chain has TRBV4-1 and TRBJ1-6; D is unclear. Looked up from germline, CDR1 is MGHRA and CDR2 is YSYEKL. The CDR3 has 13 residues. Trimming shortened V by 0 bases and J by 11 bases, and 8 bases separated the two germline ends. CDR3 residues: CASSQESYPPLHF. CDR3 bases: TGCGCCAGCAGCCAAGAGTCTTATCCACCCCTCCACTTT.

The V call is TRBV3-1 (or the pseudogene TRBV3-2), the J call TRBJ2-2; a possible D gene is TRBD2 (6 bases). CDR3 size: 17 residues. The V end lost 0 bases, the J end lost 0 bases, and 11 bases lay between the germline ends. The germline V gene encodes CDR1 LGHDT and CDR2 YNNKEL (reference sequence). Written as DNA, the CDR3 is TGTGCCAGCAGCCAAGATCAGCGACTAGCGAACACCGGGGAGCTGTTTTTT. It translates to CASSQDQRLANTGELFF.

Here the CDR3 reads CASSITGTNEKLFF. CDR3 nucleotides: TGTGCCAGTAGTATTACCGGGACTAATGAAAAACTGTTTTTT. V gene TRBV19 combines with J gene TRBJ1-4, with D unresolved. The CDR3 is 14 residues long. The germline CDR1 and CDR2 sequences are LNHDA and SQIVND (reference sequence). The V gene lost 3 bases and the J gene lost 2 bases, with 7 bases spanning the gap. Based on the CDR3 plus reference TRBV19 and TRBJ1-4, the full variable domain is DGGITQSPKYLFRKEGQNVTLSCEQNLNHDAMYWYRQDPGQGLRLIYYSQIVNDFQKGDIAEGYSVSREKKESFPLTVTSAQKNPTAFYLCASSITGTNEKLFFGSGTQLSVL.

The CDR3 loop reads CASRNNRVRPEQYF. The CDR3 nucleotides are TGTGCCAGCAGGAATAACAGGGTACGACCCGAGCAGTACTTC. The J gene is TRBJ2-7, the V gene TRBV28; tentatively, D is TRBD1 (6 bases). Germline CDR1 MDHEN, CDR2 SYDVKM. Trimming shortened V by 6 bases and J by 6 bases, and 18 bases separated the two germline ends. CDR3 length: 14 residues.

This chain uses TRBV24-1 with TRBJ2-2, with 8 bases aligning to TRBD1. CDR3 length equals 18 residues. The germline V gene has CDR1 KGHDR and CDR2 SFDVKD. Germline trimming cut 7 bases from V and 2 bases from J; bases unmatched to any gene: 14. The CDR3 region has the DNA TGTGCCACCAGGGGGTTGACAGGGGATTTATCCAACACCGGGGAGCTGTTTTTT. It specifies CATRGLTGDLSNTGELFF.